This entry is about one T cell receptor (beta chain). RNA transcripts served as the template for amplifying TCR beta CDR3 regions. A first-round RT-PCR of the TCR CDR3 used the HTBI primer set. TCRdb analysed the multiplex PCR reads with MiXCR anew, one entry per CDR3 protein. The sample shows some 300,000 distinct CDR3 sequences, approximately 18% of them seen only once. This sample was taken from a study of T cells in Graves' hyperthyroidism and ophthalmopathy. The study included ophthalmopathy patients with Clinical Activity Score at least 3, NOSPECS grade at least 4 and duration under 3 months. Thyroid ultrasound and orbital computed tomography, with clinical symptoms and serum thyroxine and TRAb, informed diagnoses. The sequence derives from a man over 45 with Graves' ophthalmopathy. The sequencing sample was made of blood.

The CDR3 sequence is CASSLAREANSPLHF. The CDR3 DNA reads as TGTGCCAGCAGCTTAGCTAGGGAAGCGAATTCACCCCTCCACTTT. V and J are TRBV11-2 and TRBJ1-6; D is unclear. Looked up from germline, CDR1 is SGHAT and CDR2 is FQNNGV. This CDR3 spans 15 amino acids. V was cut by 1 base and J by 7 bases, with 11 bases left in between.